The next 8 T cell receptor beta chains were all read from a single sample in a study of T cell responses to AZD1222 COVID-19 vaccine. Libraries were prepared by immunoSEQ multiplex PCR; TCRdb keeps only in-frame clonotypes and omits some of them. In the table there are about 130,000 clones, about 91% of which are singletons. The sequencing used peripheral blood, collected on day 0 of AZD1222 vaccination. These receptors came from an adult in good health.

The chain couples TRBV6-5 to TRBJ1-4; D is unclear. The CDR3 runs 14 residues. Deletions cut 6 bases from V and 5 bases from J, with 13 bases between. Germline values: CDR1 MNHEY, CDR2 SVGAGI. The CDR3: CASSSPGANEKLFF. CDR3 sequence (DNA): TGTGCCAGCAGCAGCCCCGGAGCGAATGAAAAACTGTTTTTT.

The chain recombines TRBV4-1 with TRBJ1-2; D gene ambiguous. This CDR3 has 16 residues. Germline V CDR1 and CDR2: MGHRA, YSYEKL. V dropped 0 bases and J dropped 0 bases, with 11 bases sitting between them. The CDR3 DNA is TGCGCCAGCAGCCAAGAAACAGCAGACCCTAACTATGGCTACACCTTC. This codes for CASSQETADPNYGYTF.

J is TRBJ1-1 and V is TRBV7-9; D remains ambiguous. CDR1 is SEHNR and CDR2 is FQNEAQ in the germline V gene (reference sequence). The CDR3 contains 13 residues. The ends were cut back, 7 bases at V and 8 bases at J, with 17 bases in the middle. The DNA for the CDR3 is TGTGCCAGCAACCCGCTGCTGGTAATGGAAGCTTTCTTT. It yields the protein CASNPLLVMEAFF.

The chain joins TRBV11-2 to TRBJ1-2, with 7 nucleotides matching TRBD1. Losses at the gene ends were 0 bases for V and 4 bases for J; bases not matched to a gene: 11. The CDR3 covers 17 residues. CDR1 SGHAT and CDR2 FQNNGV come from the germline V gene. The CDR3 coding sequence is TGTGCCAGCAGCTTAGACCCCGGACAGGAACCAGGCTATGGCTACACCTTC. The encoded protein is CASSLDPGQEPGYGYTF.

The J gene is TRBJ1-2, the V gene TRBV4-2; 7 positions agree with TRBD1. CDR1 and CDR2 (germline): LGHNA, YNFKEQ. CDR3 length: 16 amino acids. The V and J ends lost 0 bases and 6 bases, in that order; junction bases with no gene match: 10. The CDR3 nucleotides read TGTGCCAGCAGCCAAGATTATTTAGGGGGCGGCAATGGCTACACCTTC. Translated, it gives CASSQDYLGGGNGYTF.

The V call is TRBV5-1, the J call TRBJ1-4; 9 bases align to TRBD1. The CDR3 runs to 15 residues. V lost 5 bases to trimming and J lost 8 bases; unmatched junction nucleotides: 10. Germline lookup yields CDR1 SGHRS and CDR2 YFSETQ. CDR3 sequence (DNA): TGCGCCAGCAGGACCACAGGGGGCAGTGGAGAAAAACTGTTTTTT. It yields the protein CASRTTGGSGEKLFF.

The chain carries TRBV9 and TRBJ1-1; possibly TRBD1 for D (5 bases). This CDR3 region has 12 residues. Germline values: CDR1 SGDLS, CDR2 YYNGEE. The V gene lost 1 base and the J gene lost 8 bases, with 9 bases spanning the gap. CDR3 sequence: CASSVSGQEAFF. CDR3 DNA: TGTGCCAGCAGCGTATCGGGGCAGGAAGCTTTCTTT.

The chain is built from TRBV29-1 and TRBJ1-4; 8 nucleotides align to TRBD1. Looked up from germline, CDR1 is SQVTM and CDR2 is ANQGSEA. CDR3 length: 13 amino acids. With V trimmed by 6 bases and J by 7 bases, 7 bases remained unmatched. CDR3 amino acids: CSVSGGAAEKLFF. The CDR3 bases are TGCAGCGTGTCAGGGGGCGCTGCTGAAAAACTGTTTTTT.